This T cell receptor (beta chain) was sequenced during a study of beta chain features in type 1 diabetes. TCRB transcripts that were expressed got sequenced, as all of the isolated RNA had been reverse transcribed. Clones were sequenced by immunoSEQ multiplex PCR, and TCRdb holds only the in-frame ones, with some missing. The sample contains fewer than 20,000 clones, 55% of which appear only once. General study points: Possibly, sequencing cDNA over-represented cells that had high TCR expression levels.

The CDR3 is 15 amino acids. Per the germline V gene, CDR1 is SGHAT and CDR2 is FQNNGV. Trimming removed 5 bases at V and 2 bases at J, with 13 bases between. Sorting of CD4+ naive, central memory, regulatory and stem cell-like memory cells was performed via CD45RO/CCR7/CD25/CD127/CD95/CD27. This clone has a handful of counts. Its antigen is currently unknown. V gene TRBV11-2 combines with J gene TRBJ1-5; unclear D gene. This clonotype originated in a woman aged 18 to 35 in good health. Sequencing used stem cell memory CD4+ T cells from blood. The CDR3 DNA is TGTGCCAGCAGCCCCCTCCCTAGAGGCAATCAGCCCCAGCATTTT. Its translation is CASSPLPRGNQPQHF. The variable domain in full, with the rest retrieved from reference TRBV11-2 and TRBJ1-5, is EAGVAQSPRYKIIEKRQSVAFWCNPISGHATLYWYQQILGQGPKLLIQFQNNGVVDDSQLPKDRFSAERLKGVDSTLKIQPAKLEDSAVYLCASSPLPRGNQPQHFGDGTRLSIL.